These T cell receptor beta chains were read from a single sample in a study of T cell repertoires in cytomegalovirus infection. TCRdb passed the reads through MiXCR, listing each CDR3 protein once. The sample comprises hundreds of thousands of distinct CDR3 sequences, about a third of which are singletons, and around 2.6% rests with the top ten. Sequenced material: PBMCs. The receptors were sampled from a human donor in good health (CMV status not recorded). Some clones in this sample may be carry-over from other donors' samples. Both conserved end residues are part of each CDR3. The D gene is left open where the match is weak. Not every row has a clone size; where given, it reads once, few, many or a size class.

>TRBV6-8|-|TRBJ1-2|15|-
TGTGCCAGCAGTTACAGGGGAATCTCTAACTATGGCTACACCTTC
CASSYRGISNYGYTF
>TRBV20-1|TRBD2|TRBJ2-7|14|-
TGCAGTGCTACCCTAGCGGGAGTCCCCTACGAGCAGTACTTC
CSATLAGVPYEQYF
>TRBV2|TRBD1|TRBJ1-4|14|once
TGTGCCAGCAGTAGACAGGGCGGGGGTGAAAAACTGTTTTTT
CASSRQGGGEKLFF
>TRBV11-2|-|TRBJ1-2|13|few
TGTGCCAGCAGCTCTACCGGGACGCCCCGTAGATGGTTC
CASSSTGTPRRWF
>TRBV12-3/TRBV12-4|TRBD1|TRBJ1-5|18|-
TGTGCCAGCAGAAGCGGACAGGTTAGTTCGACGTTGGATCAGCCCCAGCATTTT
CASRSGQVSSTLDQPQHF
>TRBV7-8|-|TRBJ2-7|15|many
TGTGCCAGCAGCTTAGCTCCTGGGGGTGGGTACGAGCAGTACTTC
CASSLAPGGGYEQYF
>TRBV6-2/TRBV6-3|-|TRBJ2-1|16|-
TGTGCCAGCAGTTACTCTTGGGGGGAGAAGAACAATGAGCAGTTCTTC
CASSYSWGEKNNEQFF
>TRBV6-1|TRBD1|TRBJ1-3|14|few
TGTGCCAGCAAGTCCAGGACAGGGGAAAACACCATATATTTT
CASKSRTGENTIYF
>TRBV10-3|TRBD1|TRBJ1-1|15|-
TGTGCCATCAGGATAGGGACAGGGAGTAATCATGAAGCTTTCTTT
CAIRIGTGSNHEAFF
>TRBV7-2|-|TRBJ2-7|13|many
TGTGCCAGCAGCTTAACGGGGCCGGGCGAGCAGTACTTC
CASSLTGPGEQYF
>TRBV20-1|TRBD1|TRBJ1-1|14|-
TGCAGTTCAAAAAACCGACAGGGGGGCCCTGAAGCTTTCTTT
CSSKNRQGGPEAFF
>TRBV28|-|TRBJ2-3|15|-
TGTGCCAGCAGTTTACCCGCTAGAAGCACAGATACGCAGTATTTT
CASSLPARSTDTQYF
>TRBV6-5|TRBD1|TRBJ1-2|13|-
TGTGCCAGCAGTCCGACAGGGGCCCATGGCTACACCTTC
CASSPTGAHGYTF
>TRBV2|TRBD2|TRBJ2-7|15|-
TGTGCCAGCAGTGAGCATCTAGCGGGGGCTGGCAACCAGTACTTC
CASSEHLAGAGNQYF
>TRBV12-3/TRBV12-4|-|TRBJ1-1|14|-
TGTGCCAGCACCCCGGGACACTTCAACACTGAAGCTTTCTTT
CASTPGHFNTEAFF
>TRBV10-1|-|TRBJ1-4|14|few
TGCGCCAGCAGTGAAGGAGGGAGAGGTGAAAAACTGTTTTTT
CASSEGGRGEKLFF
>TRBV9|-|TRBJ2-4|15|-
TGTGCCAGCAGCGTAGAAGGGAAAAACAAAAACATTCAGTACTTC
CASSVEGKNKNIQYF
>TRBV7-2|TRBD2|TRBJ2-1|17|few
TGTGCCAGCAGCTTACTGTCGACTAGCGGGGTCTACAATGAGCAGTTCTTC
CASSLLSTSGVYNEQFF
>TRBV6-2/TRBV6-3|-|TRBJ1-5|14|few
TGTGCCAGCAGTTATCGACAGAGCAATCAGCCCCAGCATTTT
CASSYRQSNQPQHF
>TRBV11-2|TRBD1|TRBJ2-2|16|-
TGTGCCAGCAGCCCGTGGACAGGGCTTAACACCGGGGAGCTGTTTTTT
CASSPWTGLNTGELFF